This T cell receptor beta chain was sequenced during a study of T cell responses to AZD1222 COVID-19 vaccine. Study outcomes and limitations: The study sampled repertoires only after the peak T cell response. Among the donors, most were white British and more were female, and clonal diversity was possibly underestimated. Among AZD1222 vaccinees, only six or seven were seropositive at baseline. Spike-specific TCR breadth and depth grew following two AZD1222 doses.

V was clipped by 0 bases and J by 4 bases, with 13 bases between them. Looked up from germline, CDR1 is LGHNA and CDR2 is YSLEER. This CDR3 is built from 15 residues. Clones were read by immunoSEQ multiplex PCR, and TCRdb kept only the in-frame ones, dropping some. The sample has about 120,000 clones, roughly 91% seen once. This clone showed up just once. Its antigen remains unidentified. The specimen was peripheral blood, collected 28 days after the second AZD1222 dose. The rearrangement uses TRBV4-3 and TRBJ2-7; tentative D call: TRBD1 (8 bases). This receptor was obtained from an adult who received the AZD1222 COVID-19 vaccine. The CDR3 DNA sequence: TGCGCCAGCAGCCAAGAAATACAGGGGGGGTACGAGCAGTACTTC. Encoded protein: CASSQEIQGGYEQYF.